A single T cell receptor (beta chain) is shown here with its context. The target antigen is unknown. Time point indicated: week 5, during vaccination. Every single dose of the vaccine, 300 ug of mutant IDH1 20-mer peptide, came with topical imiquimod. The germline gives CDR1 SGHAT, CDR2 FQNNGV. This CDR3 is 14 amino acids long. Trimming cost V 4 bases and J 8 bases; bases outside gene matches: 6. This record comes from a study of a mutant IDH1 vaccine in newly diagnosed glioma. Produced via immunoSEQ multiplex PCR; TCRdb's table is partial and in-frame only. The top ten hold over 4.5% of the sample, which has about 50,000 clones, 78% seen once.

The sequence derives from a man aged 50 or older with glioma. This chain uses TRBV11-2 with TRBJ2-2; 8 nucleotides match TRBD1. Here the sequenced sample was PBMCs, taken from a glioma patient whose treatment included an IDH1 peptide vaccine. This CDR3 reads CASSWGQATGELFF. The CDR3 DNA follows: TGTGCCAGCAGCTGGGGACAGGCAACTGGGGAGCTGTTTTTT. Full variable domain (missing parts from reference TRBV11-2 and TRBJ2-2): EAGVAQSPRYKIIEKRQSVAFWCNPISGHATLYWYQQILGQGPKLLIQFQNNGVVDDSQLPKDRFSAERLKGVDSTLKIQPAKLEDSAVYLCASSWGQATGELFFGEGSRLTVL.